Each of the 25 T cell receptor beta chains below was sequenced from the same sample in a study of T cells and Merkel cell carcinoma outcomes. Method: immunoSEQ multiplex PCR; TCRdb's copy keeps in-frame clones and lacks some. The sample shows 900 to 1,300 clones, approximately 90% of them seen only once. The specimen was tumor tissue from Merkel cell carcinoma. Receptor source: a human donor with Merkel cell carcinoma.

The V and J genes are TRBV19 and TRBJ2-5; 10 nucleotides line up with TRBD2. This CDR3 is built from 15 residues. The V gene's germline CDR1 is LNHDA and CDR2 SQIVND (reference sequence). V was pared by 8 bases and J by 5 bases, with 11 bases of the junction left unmatched. CDR3 in amino acids: CASGGLAGVGETQYF. In DNA, the CDR3 is TGTGCCAGTGGGGGGCTAGCGGGAGTCGGGGAGACCCAGTACTTC.

The rearrangement uses TRBV5-1 and TRBJ1-1; 7 bases map to TRBD1. The CDR3 sequence is 13 residues long. Per the germline V gene, CDR1 is SGHRS and CDR2 is YFSETQ. V gave up 3 bases and J gave up 3 bases; unmatched junction bases: 2. The DNA of the CDR3 is TGCGCCAGCAGCTCGGGACAGTACACTGAAGCTTTCTTT. Protein: CASSSGQYTEAFF.

V and J are TRBV19 and TRBJ2-3; D remains unclear. The germline V and J ends were trimmed by 6 bases and 13 bases, with 20 bases remaining between them. The germline V gene has CDR1 LNHDA and CDR2 SQIVND (reference sequence). This CDR3 region has 13 residues. The DNA of the CDR3 is TGTGCCAGTAGGCAAATTTCTCCTCGTCGGGAGTATTTT. Encoded protein: CASRQISPRREYF.

This rearrangement joins TRBV6-5 to TRBJ2-2, with TRBD2 identical over 7 bases. CDR1 MNHEY and CDR2 SVGAGI come from the germline V gene. J lost 2 bases, V lost 1 base, and 1 base had no gene match. The CDR3 length is 15 residues. CDR3 sequence reads: CASSYWGGNTGELFF. Here the CDR3 DNA reads TGTGCCAGCAGTTACTGGGGGGGAAACACCGGGGAGCTGTTTTTT.

This clone was observed once. The chain uses TRBV2 and TRBJ1-3; 7 bases agree with TRBD1. Germline V lookup: CDR1 SNHLY, CDR2 FYNNEI. V was clipped by 6 bases and J by 2 bases; unmatched bases: 4. The CDR3 covers 14 residues. This CDR3 is CASRQTGTGNTIYF. CDR3 coding DNA: TGTGCCAGCAGACAGACAGGGACTGGAAACACCATATATTTT.

This clone was observed once. The gene calls are TRBV27 and TRBJ2-5, with D possibly being TRBD2 (6 bases). Looked up from germline, CDR1 is MNHEY and CDR2 is SMNVEV (reference sequence). The CDR3 runs to 13 residues. Trimming removed 2 bases at V and 6 bases at J, with 10 bases between. CDR3 bases: TGTGCCAGCAGTTTACACGGGAGCAAGACCCAGTACTTC. Its protein is CASSLHGSKTQYF.

The V and J genes are TRBV30 and TRBJ2-1; D gene ambiguous. The CDR3 extends over 13 amino acids. The germline CDR1 and CDR2 sequences are GTSNPN and SVGIG (reference sequence). Trimming left V 5 bases short and J 7 bases short, with 15 bases between. The CDR3 here is CAWAEPGSNEQFF. Written as DNA, the CDR3 is TGTGCCTGGGCGGAGCCCGGTAGTAATGAGCAGTTCTTC.

The rearrangement links TRBV9 to TRBJ2-3; a weak D match, TRBD2 (6 bases). Trimming shortened V by 0 bases and J by 6 bases, and 8 bases separated the two germline ends. Germline CDR1 is SGDLS and CDR2 is YYNGEE. The CDR3 is made up of 13 amino acids. The DNA for the CDR3 is TGTGCCAGCAGCGTAGACGGGAGCGATACGCAGTATTTT. It encodes CASSVDGSDTQYF.

V and J are TRBV9 and TRBJ2-3, with 11 bases fitting TRBD2. Germline lookup yields CDR1 SGDLS and CDR2 YYNGEE. The CDR3 length is 15 residues. V shed 3 bases and J 2 bases; nucleotides not matched to a gene: 2. As DNA, the CDR3 is TGTGCCAGCAGCGCGACTAGCGGGACCACAGATACGCAGTATTTT. Translated: CASSATSGTTDTQYF.

CDR3 nucleotide sequence: TGTGCCAGTAACCGTCAAGGTTCGCCTGAAGCTTTCTTT. Its protein is CASNRQGSPEAFF. The chain has TRBV19 and TRBJ1-1, with D uncertain. The CDR3 has 13 residues. The V end was cut by 7 bases, the J end by 6 bases, with 15 bases between. CDR1 and CDR2 (germline): LNHDA, SQIVND (reference sequence). Variable domain in full (rest from reference TRBV19 and TRBJ1-1): DGGITQSPKYLFRKEGQNVTLSCEQNLNHDAMYWYRQDPGQGLRLIYYSQIVNDFQKGDIAEGYSVSREKKESFPLTVTSAQKNPTAFYLCASNRQGSPEAFFGQGTRLTVV.

This clone has just a few counts. This sequence joins TRBV4-1 and TRBJ2-7; TRBD2 might be the D (6 bases). Trimming shortened V by 1 base and J by 3 bases, and 16 bases separated the two germline ends. This CDR3 comprises 16 residues. Per the germline V gene, CDR1 is MGHRA and CDR2 is YSYEKL. CDR3 sequence reads: CASSQGTRLANYEQYF. CDR3 coding DNA: TGCGCCAGCAGCCAAGGTACTCGGCTAGCGAACTACGAGCAGTACTTC.

V usage is TRBV5-1 and J usage is TRBJ1-5; weak D call: TRBD1 (6 bases). Per the germline V gene, CDR1 is SGHRS and CDR2 is YFSETQ. This CDR3 comprises 17 residues. Trimming left V 3 bases short and J 7 bases short, with 23 bases between. In DNA form, the CDR3 reads TGCGCCAGCAGCTACGTTCCGAGCGGGGGCGCAGAGCAGCCCCAGCATTTT. Protein: CASSYVPSGGAEQPQHF.

The V gene is TRBV2, the J gene TRBJ2-4, with 12 positions matching TRBD2. Losses at the gene ends were 11 bases for V and 2 bases for J; bases not matched to a gene: 7. CDR1 and CDR2 (germline): SNHLY, FYNNEI. The CDR3 length is 15 residues. The CDR3 bases are TGTGCCGTCCGACTAGCGGGAGAGACCAAAAACATTCAGTACTTC. It codes for CAVRLAGETKNIQYF. The full variable domain, with the rest looked up from reference TRBV2 and TRBJ2-4, is EPEVTQTPSHQVTQMGQEVILRCVPISNHLYFYWYRQILGQKVEFLVSFYNNEISEKSEIFDDQFSVERPDGSNFTLKIRSTKLEDSAMYFCAVRLAGETKNIQYFGAGTRLSVL.

The V and J genes are TRBV18 and TRBJ2-5; D ambiguous. Germline V gene sequence: CDR1 KGHSH, CDR2 LQKENI. Deletions cut 3 bases from V and 5 bases from J, with 13 bases between. The CDR3 has 14 amino acids. This CDR3 reads CASSPPHGMETQYF. The CDR3 coding sequence is TGTGCCAGCTCACCTCCGCATGGAATGGAGACCCAGTACTTC.

This clone has only a few counts. This rearrangement joins TRBV14 to TRBJ2-1; D unresolved. V gave up 1 base and J gave up 12 bases, with 13 bases separating them. The CDR3 contains 13 residues. Germline V gene sequence: CDR1 SGHDN, CDR2 FVKESK. CDR3 loop: CASSQGRSTVQFF. The CDR3 nucleotides are TGTGCCAGCAGCCAAGGTCGGTCGACTGTGCAGTTCTTC.

CDR3 sequence reads: CASSRPPPGQGLYYQPQHF. CDR3 DNA sequence: TGTGCCAGCAGCCGCCCTCCCCCAGGACAGGGGCTGTACTATCAGCCCCAGCATTTT. V gene TRBV4-2 combines with J gene TRBJ1-5; 9 bases map to TRBD1. The CDR3 length is 19 residues. V lost 4 bases and J lost 5; bases outside the gene matches: 18. Germline-derived CDR1 and CDR2 are LGHNA and YNFKEQ.

The gene calls are TRBV2 and TRBJ2-7; D uncertain. There are 15 residues in the CDR3. CDR1 is SNHLY, CDR2 FYNNEI, per germline. V shed 1 base and J shed 6 bases, with 16 bases lying between them. CDR3 amino acids: CASSEGQVAPGEQYF. CDR3 nucleotides: TGTGCCAGCAGTGAAGGTCAGGTGGCGCCCGGCGAGCAGTACTTC.

The chain uses TRBV5-1 and TRBJ2-1, with 7 positions matching TRBD2. Unmatched junction bases numbered 10, after V lost 4 bases and J lost 6 bases. The CDR3 has 15 amino acids. Germline V gives CDR1 SGHRS, CDR2 YFSETQ. CDR3 sequence (DNA): TGCGCCAGCAGCCCGCAAAGGGCTAGCGGCAATGAGCAGTTCTTC. This translates into CASSPQRASGNEQFF.

The rearrangement uses TRBV6-5 and TRBJ1-2, with TRBD1 matching over 8 bases. Germline V gene data show CDR1 as MNHEY and CDR2 as SVGAGI. The CDR3 spans 14 residues. V was pared by 0 bases and J by 7 bases, with 4 bases of the junction left unmatched. The CDR3 DNA reads as TGTGCCAGCAGTTACTCAGGACAGGGTGGTGGCTACACCTTC. This gives the protein CASSYSGQGGGYTF.

The chain links TRBV7-8 to TRBJ2-2, with 8 bases lining up with TRBD1. CDR1 and CDR2 (germline): SGHVS, FQNEAQ. J lost 4 bases, V lost 5 bases, and 6 bases had no gene match. The CDR3 consists of 15 residues. In DNA form, the CDR3 reads TGTGCCAGCAGCCACGGACAGGGAGGCACCGGGGAGCTGTTTTTT. This translates into CASSHGQGGTGELFF. Full variable domain (missing parts from reference TRBV7-8 and TRBJ2-2): GAGVSQSPRYKVAKRGQDVALRCDPISGHVSLFWYQQALGQGPEFLTYFQNEAQLDKSGLPSDRFFAERPEGSVSTLKIQRTQQEDSAVYLCASSHGQGGTGELFFGEGSRLTVL.

V gene TRBV7-9 combines with J gene TRBJ1-4; a weak D match, TRBD1 (6 bases). Germline V CDR1 and CDR2: SEHNR, FQNEAQ (reference sequence). V was shortened by 6 bases and J by 8 bases, with 16 bases between the two germline ends. The CDR3 has 14 amino acids. CDR3 in amino acids: CASRPFGRGEKLFF. CDR3 DNA sequence: TGTGCCAGCAGACCATTCGGGAGGGGGGAAAAACTGTTTTTT.

This rearrangement joins TRBV7-7 to TRBJ1-5; D is perhaps TRBD1 (5 bases). Deletions cut 1 base from V and 9 bases from J, with 10 bases between. The germline V gene encodes CDR1 SSHAT and CDR2 FNYEAQ (reference sequence). This CDR3 spans 13 amino acids. This chain's CDR3 is CASSLGAGWPQHF. As DNA, the CDR3 is TGTGCCAGCAGCTTAGGGGCAGGGTGGCCCCAGCATTTT.

The chain carries TRBV11-1 and TRBJ2-7, with D uncertain. Germline values: CDR1 SGHAT, CDR2 FQDESV (reference sequence). This CDR3 is built from 11 residues. V was pared by 8 bases and J by 7 bases, with 12 bases between. The CDR3 DNA sequence: TGTGCCAGCGCAATCAGACGAGAGCAGTACTTC. Translating it yields CASAIRREQYF.

This clone is termed hyperexpanded. The V call is TRBV29-1, the J call TRBJ1-1; D unresolved. Trimming took 4 bases from V and 4 from J, leaving 13 bases between them. From germline, CDR1 is SQVTM and CDR2 ANQGSEA. This CDR3 has 13 amino acids. The CDR3 coding sequence is TGCAGCGTTGCGGGCTACAGTGGCACTGAAGCTTTCTTT. Encoded protein: CSVAGYSGTEAFF.

V gene TRBV14 combines with J gene TRBJ2-1; weak D call: TRBD2 (6 bases). Trimming took 5 bases from V and 1 from J, leaving 15 bases between them. Germline values: CDR1 SGHDN, CDR2 FVKESK. The CDR3 is made up of 16 amino acids. The DNA of the CDR3 is TGTGCCAGCAGCTTTGGAGGGGAGAGGTCCTACAATGAGCAGTTCTTC. Translating it yields CASSFGGERSYNEQFF. Using reference TRBV14 and TRBJ2-1 for the parts outside the CDR3, the full variable domain is EAGVTQFPSHSVIEKGQTVTLRCDPISGHDNLYWYRRVMGKEIKFLLHFVKESKQDESGMPNNRFLAERTGGTYSTLKVQPAELEDSGVYFCASSFGGERSYNEQFFGPGTRLTVL.